Listed here are 6 T cell receptor beta chains from one sample, sequenced in a study of CD8+ T cells in alopecia areata. Described treatment: oral pan-JAK inhibitor, 5-10 mg twice daily. Following extraction, RNA underwent reverse transcription to cDNA, which served as the sequencing template. Libraries were prepared by immunoSEQ multiplex PCR; TCRdb keeps only in-frame clonotypes and omits some of them. The profile shows more than 150,000 clones, approximately 50% of them singletons. The sequences come from CD8+ T cells sorted from blood, collected at week 52, from a patient treated with tofacitinib. Source of these receptors: a human donor with alopecia areata.

The V and J genes are TRBV5-6 and TRBJ2-7; D may correspond to TRBD1 or TRBD2 (5 bases each). There are 13 residues in the CDR3. The V and J ends lost 4 bases and 0 bases respectively, with 8 bases between them. Germline assignment: CDR1 SGHDT and CDR2 YYEEEE. The CDR3 region is CASSPGGSYEQYF. CDR3 coding DNA: TGTGCCAGCAGCCCTGGGGGCTCCTACGAGCAGTACTTC. Based on the CDR3 plus reference TRBV5-6 and TRBJ2-7, the full variable domain is DAGVTQSPTHLIKTRGQQVTLRCSPKSGHDTVSWYQQALGQGPQFIFQYYEEEERQRGNFPDRFSGHQFPNYSSELNVNALLLGDSALYLCASSPGGSYEQYFGPGTRLTVT.

V is TRBV13 and J is TRBJ1-1; no reliable D call. V was clipped by 1 base and J by 4 bases, with 7 bases between them. Germline V CDR1 and CDR2: PRHDT, FYEKMQ (reference sequence). The CDR3 sequence is 13 residues long. The CDR3 sequence is CASSLARGTEAFF. In nucleotides, the CDR3 is TGTGCCAGCAGCTTAGCCCGGGGCACTGAAGCTTTCTTT. The full variable domain, in which reference TRBV13 and TRBJ1-1 provide the parts outside the CDR3, is AAGVIQSPRHLIKEKRETATLKCYPIPRHDTVYWYQQGPGQDPQFLISFYEKMQSDKGSIPDRFSAQQFSDYHSELNMSSLELGDSALYFCASSLARGTEAFFGQGTRLTVV.

The chain couples TRBV11-3 to TRBJ2-2; tentatively, D is TRBD1 (6 bases). The CDR3 is 15 residues long. Per germline, CDR1 SGHNT and CDR2 YENEEA. Trimming cost V 4 bases and J 2 bases, with 11 bases left between them. As DNA, the CDR3 is TGTGCCAGCAGCTCAAGGGACAAAAACACCGGGGAGCTGTTTTTT. As protein: CASSSRDKNTGELFF.

This chain joins TRBV6-5 and TRBJ1-2; a weak D match, TRBD1 (5 bases). The CDR3 covers 13 residues. With 2 bases removed from V and 2 bases from J, the gap between germline ends came to 6 bases. Germline CDR1 reads MNHEY; CDR2 reads SVGAGI. CDR3 DNA sequence: TGTGCCAGCAGTTACACAGGAAACTATGGCTACACCTTC. Protein product: CASSYTGNYGYTF.

The V gene is TRBV27, the J gene TRBJ2-5, with 7 bases aligning to TRBD1. CDR1 and CDR2 (germline): MNHEY, SMNVEV (reference sequence). V lost 5 bases, J lost 0 bases, and 12 bases stayed unmatched. This CDR3 spans 17 amino acids. The CDR3 bases are TGTGCCAGCAGTCCCCTCTCGGGACAGCTGTACCAAGAGACCCAGTACTTC. It codes for CASSPLSGQLYQETQYF.

The rearrangement uses TRBV27 and TRBJ1-5, with D maybe TRBD1 (6 bases). The CDR3 length is 13 residues. CDR1 MNHEY and CDR2 SMNVEV come from the germline V gene (reference sequence). The germline V and J ends were trimmed by 6 bases and 6 bases, with 12 bases remaining between them. The CDR3 protein is CASRGGGVQPQHF. Here the CDR3 DNA reads TGTGCCAGCAGAGGGGGAGGAGTTCAGCCCCAGCATTTT.